Listed below are T cell receptor beta chains from one sample, sequenced in a study of CD8 T cells in ankylosing spondylitis. One entry per CDR3 protein results from TCRdb running MiXCR on the 5' RACE reads. The sample includes some 800,000 distinct CDR3 sequences, roughly 10% of them seen just once. The sequencing input was blood, either unsorted or a sorted T cell fraction (not recorded which). These receptors were obtained from a male donor with ankylosing spondylitis. Both conserved end residues are part of each CDR3. A D gene is named only where the DNA matches it firmly. The size field is filled for only some rows; it gives once, few, many or a size class.

- TRBJ2-2 - TRBV6-5 CASSFWGVTAGELFF TGTGCCAGCAGTTTCTGGGGGGTAACGGCCGGGGAGCTGTTTTTT
- TRBJ2-3 TRBD2 TRBV5-7 CASSLGRTSGRADTQYF TGTGCCAGCAGCTTGGGGCGCACTAGCGGGAGGGCAGATACGCAGTATTTT
many TRBJ2-1 TRBD1 TRBV7-2 CASSLVVATGYEQFF TGTGCCAGCAGCTTAGTTGTAGCGACAGGGTACGAGCAGTTCTTC
- TRBJ2-5 - TRBV3-1 CASSQVVGTQYF TGTGCCAGCAGCCAAGTGGTGGGGACCCAGTACTTC
few TRBJ1-2 TRBD1 TRBV4-2 CASSQDDRGRIDYGYTF TGTGCCAGCAGCCAAGATGACAGGGGTCGGATCGACTATGGCTACACCTTC
many TRBJ2-3 - TRBV5-1 CASRPTPTSTDTQYF TGCGCCAGCAGGCCTACACCTACCAGCACAGATACGCAGTATTTT
few TRBJ2-3 - TRBV27 CASSSMDLTDTQYF TGTGCCAGCAGTAGCATGGACCTCACAGATACGCAGTATTTT
many TRBJ1-5 - TRBV20-1 CSATDYRGNQPQHF TGCAGTGCTACAGACTATAGGGGCAATCAGCCCCAGCATTTT
- TRBJ1-1 - TRBV10-3 CAISLAGFSEAFF TGTGCCATCAGCTTGGCGGGGTTTTCTGAAGCTTTCTTT
few TRBJ2-5 - TRBV6-1 CASSRQGEQTQYF TGTGCCAGCAGTCGGCAGGGTGAACAGACCCAGTACTTC
- TRBJ2-3 - TRBV24-1 CATSDSRVPSTDTQYF TGTGCCACCAGTGATTCCCGTGTTCCCAGCACAGATACGCAGTATTTT
few TRBJ1-1 TRBD1 TRBV13 CASSFRGQMNTEAFF TGTGCCAGCAGCTTCCGGGGACAGATGAACACTGAAGCTTTCTTT
few TRBJ1-4 - TRBV7-9 CASSLGGNEKLFF TGTGCCAGCAGCTTAGGAGGGAATGAAAAACTGTTTTTT
- TRBJ2-5 TRBD1 TRBV5-5 CASSLSTGGRQETQYF TGTGCCAGCAGCTTATCTACAGGGGGCCGCCAAGAGACCCAGTACTTC
- TRBJ2-7 - TRBV10-2 CASSEPGASYEQYF TGCGCCAGCAGTGAGCCAGGAGCCTCCTACGAGCAGTACTTC
many TRBJ2-1 TRBD2 TRBV20-1 CSASRSSGSNEQFF TGCAGTGCTAGTCGATCTAGCGGGAGTAATGAGCAGTTCTTC
- TRBJ2-1 - TRBV7-6 CASSRDRNNEQFF TGTGCCAGCAGCCGTGACAGAAACAATGAGCAGTTCTTC
many TRBJ1-3 - TRBV7-2 CASSLSGARGNTIYF TGTGCCAGCAGCCTTTCAGGGGCGAGAGGAAACACCATATATTTT
many TRBJ2-6 - TRBV5-1 CASSLGSSGANVLTF TGTGCCAGCAGTTTAGGGTCCTCTGGGGCCAACGTCCTGACTTTC
few TRBJ2-5 - TRBV7-9 CASSLMGAAGLQETQYF TGTGCCAGCAGCTTAATGGGGGCAGCGGGACTCCAAGAGACCCAGTACTTC
- TRBJ2-5 TRBD1 TRBV7-9 CASSLVRGGMAETQYF TGTGCCAGCAGCTTAGTTCGAGGGGGCATGGCAGAGACCCAGTACTTC
- TRBJ1-5 - TRBV20-1 CSARFLQAPYSNQPQHF TGCAGTGCTAGATTTTTACAGGCCCCGTATAGCAATCAGCCCCAGCATTTT
many TRBJ2-1 TRBD2 TRBV10-3 CATSTPGLAGYNEQFF TGTGCCACCTCAACGCCGGGACTAGCGGGATACAATGAGCAGTTCTTC
few TRBJ1-1 TRBD1 TRBV18 CASSPPIQGVNTEAFF TGTGCCAGCTCACCACCGATACAGGGGGTGAACACTGAAGCTTTCTTT
- TRBJ2-7 TRBD2 TRBV5-1 CASSFSGGAYEQYF TGCGCCAGCAGCTTTAGCGGGGGCGCCTACGAGCAGTACTTC
- TRBJ2-3 - TRBV29-1 CSGIHPSWGTDTQYF TGCAGCGGTATACACCCATCCTGGGGCACAGATACGCAGTATTTT
many TRBJ1-1 - TRBV11-2 CASSLSSVGEPRGTEAFF TGTGCCAGCAGCCTAAGCTCGGTAGGAGAGCCCCGCGGCACTGAAGCTTTCTTT
few TRBJ2-3 - TRBV28 CATQGRVSTDTQYF TGTGCCACCCAGGGTCGCGTTAGCACAGATACGCAGTATTTT
few TRBJ1-1 - TRBV20-1 CSASEGGGTEAFF TGCAGTGCTAGCGAGGGCGGCGGCACTGAAGCTTTCTTT
few TRBJ2-1 - TRBV20-1 CSARGRSGDTYNEQFF TGCAGTGCTAGGGGCCGTTCGGGGGATACCTACAATGAGCAGTTCTTC
few TRBJ2-4 TRBD2 TRBV20-1 CSARGVSGRAKAKNIQYF TGCAGTGCTAGAGGAGTTAGCGGGAGGGCCAAGGCCAAAAACATTCAGTACTTC
few TRBJ2-7 - TRBV10-3 CAISEYDGGYEQYF TGTGCCATCAGTGAGTACGACGGAGGGTACGAGCAGTACTTC
few TRBJ2-2 - TRBV29-1 CSGQTRTNTGELFF TGCAGCGGCCAGACACGTACGAACACCGGGGAGCTGTTTTTT
few TRBJ2-3 - TRBV5-1 CASSNRGDTQYF TGCGCCAGCAGCAATCGGGGGGATACGCAGTATTTT
- TRBJ1-4 - TRBV5-1 CASSVGGNEKLFF TGCGCCAGCAGCGTCGGGGGTAATGAAAAACTGTTTTTT
- TRBJ2-3 TRBD2 TRBV7-6 CASSFSGGATQYF TGTGCCAGCAGCTTTAGCGGGGGGGCGACGCAGTATTTT
few TRBJ2-7 - TRBV20-1 CSARDPGSRSGSSYEQYF TGCAGTGCTAGAGATCCGGGTAGTCGGAGCGGTAGCTCCTACGAGCAGTACTTC
many TRBJ1-1 - TRBV20-1 CSATEGFEAFF TGCAGTGCTACCGAGGGATTTGAAGCTTTCTTT
- TRBJ2-2 - TRBV5-1 CASRPPGTKNTGELFF TGCGCCAGCAGACCCCCGGGAACAAAAAACACCGGGGAGCTGTTTTTT
many TRBJ2-3 TRBD2 TRBV28 CASSSGLASQYF TGTGCCAGCAGTTCAGGACTAGCTTCGCAGTATTTT
few TRBJ2-7 TRBD1 TRBV20-1 CSAPGTGGEQYF TGCAGTGCTCCTGGGACAGGGGGCGAGCAGTACTTC